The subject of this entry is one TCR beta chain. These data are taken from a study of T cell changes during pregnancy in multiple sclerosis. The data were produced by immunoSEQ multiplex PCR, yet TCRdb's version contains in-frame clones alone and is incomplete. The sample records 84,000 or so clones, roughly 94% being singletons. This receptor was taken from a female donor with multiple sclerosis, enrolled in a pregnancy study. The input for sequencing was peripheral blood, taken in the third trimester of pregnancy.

This chain's CDR3 is CATTGLAGSEQYF. CDR3 nucleotide sequence: TGTGCCACCACGGGACTAGCGGGATCCGAGCAGTACTTC. The chain uses TRBV6-6 and TRBJ2-7, with TRBD2 matching over 13 bases. CDR3 size: 13 residues. The trim removed 10 bases at V and 6 bases at J, leaving 6 bases unmatched. CDR1 and CDR2 from the germline V gene are MNHNY and SVGAGI (reference sequence).